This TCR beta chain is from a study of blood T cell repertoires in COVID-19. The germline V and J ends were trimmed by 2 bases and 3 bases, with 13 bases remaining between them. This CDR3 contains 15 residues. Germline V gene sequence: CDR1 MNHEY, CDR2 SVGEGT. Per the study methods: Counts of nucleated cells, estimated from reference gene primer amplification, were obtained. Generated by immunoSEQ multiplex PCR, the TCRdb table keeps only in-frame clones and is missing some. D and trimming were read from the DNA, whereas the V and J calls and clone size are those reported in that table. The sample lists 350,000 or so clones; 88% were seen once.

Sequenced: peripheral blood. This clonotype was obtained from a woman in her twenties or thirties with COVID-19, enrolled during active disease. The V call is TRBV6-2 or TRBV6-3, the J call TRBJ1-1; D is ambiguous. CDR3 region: CASSYGSPIHTEAFF. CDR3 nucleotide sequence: TGTGCCAGCAGTTACGGTAGTCCGATCCACACTGAAGCTTTCTTT.